These 6 T cell receptor beta chains were all obtained from the same sample, sequenced in a study of T-cell memory formation after mild COVID-19. One entry per CDR3 protein, called by TCRdb with MiXCR from the 5' RACE reads. The sample shows around 130,000 distinct CDR3 sequences, roughly 6.2% of them seen only once. Specimen: PBMCs or a T cell subset sorted from them (not recorded which). The receptor set was obtained from an adult woman who had mild COVID-19 (a few samples of this study predate the infection). Cell type and time point are not known.

This clonotype was seen many times. V and J are TRBV20-1 and TRBJ2-2; TRBD1 is a possible D gene (6 bases). CDR3 length equals 15 residues. Germline V CDR1 and CDR2: DFQATT, SNEGSKA (reference sequence). Trimming took 0 bases from V and 4 from J, leaving 12 bases between them. CDR3 nucleotides: TGCAGTGCTAGAGATTCTAGGGGGATCACCGGGGAGCTGTTTTTT. It codes for CSARDSRGITGELFF.

CDR3 in DNA: TGCGCCAGCAGCCTGGCCCCCGCAGCGAACACTGAAGCTTTCTTT. Residues: CASSLAPAANTEAFF. The chain links TRBV5-1 to TRBJ1-1; D is unclear. Trimming pared 4 bases from V and 1 base from J, leaving 14 bases between. This CDR3 spans 15 amino acids. Germline CDR1 is SGHRS and CDR2 is YFSETQ.

This clonotype was observed a few times. The chain joins TRBV7-9 to TRBJ1-3, with D uncertain. Looked up from germline, CDR1 is SEHNR and CDR2 is FQNEAQ (reference sequence). V was clipped by 8 bases and J by 0 bases, with 8 bases between them. CDR3 length: 13 amino acids. CDR3 sequence (DNA): TGTGCCAGCGGACGGGGCTCTGGAAACACCATATATTTT. Its protein is CASGRGSGNTIYF.

This clonotype was picked up a small number of times. The chain recombines TRBV20-1 with TRBJ2-1, with 9 bases fitting TRBD1. The V gene's germline CDR1 is DFQATT and CDR2 SNEGSKA (reference sequence). Germline trimming cut 0 bases from V and 3 bases from J; bases unmatched to any gene: 6. The CDR3 has 16 amino acids. The CDR3: CSARDPRQGGYNEQFF. The CDR3 nucleotides read TGCAGTGCTAGAGATCCAAGACAGGGGGGCTACAATGAGCAGTTCTTC.

This clonotype was counted ten times or more. This chain joins TRBV7-2 and TRBJ2-5; no firm D call. Germline values: CDR1 SGHTA, CDR2 FQGNSA. The CDR3 has 16 amino acids. V was cut by 5 bases and J by 2 bases, with 18 bases left in between. The CDR3 bases are TGTGCCAGCAGCGCCGGCGGATGGGGAAGGCAAGAGACCCAGTACTTC. This sequence encodes CASSAGGWGRQETQYF.

The chain joins TRBV7-6 to TRBJ2-5; tentatively, D is TRBD2 (6 bases). V dropped 1 base and J dropped 2 bases, with 14 bases sitting between them. Germline CDR1 SGHVS, CDR2 FNYEAQ. This CDR3 spans 16 amino acids. The CDR3 bases are TGTGCCAGCAGCTTAGTAGGAGGGAAGGGGCAAGAGACCCAGTACTTC. Protein sequence: CASSLVGGKGQETQYF.